This T cell receptor beta chain was sequenced for a study of blood T cell repertoires in COVID-19. Study-wide context: From T cells, B-cell-depleted T cells, or PBMCs came the material, which was cDNA or gDNA.

Worth noting for this clone: Different DNA sequences within this sample yield the same CDR3.

The CDR3 loop spans 13 amino acids. Trimming left V 1 base short and J 4 bases short, with 7 bases between. CDR1 is LNHDA, CDR2 SQIVND, per germline (reference sequence). Method: immunoSEQ multiplex PCR; TCRdb's copy keeps in-frame clones and lacks some. Of some 300,000 clones detected, about nine tenths appear once; the ten largest clones hold roughly 10%. The rearrangement joins TRBV19 to TRBJ1-1, with D possibly matching TRBD1 (5 bases). Sequencing input: PBMCs or T cells enriched from blood (not recorded which). This sequence was found in a woman between 25 and 40 years old who had recovered from COVID-19. CDR3 loop: CASSIGRGTEAFF. The CDR3, as DNA: TGTGCCAGTAGTATAGGGAGGGGCACTGAAGCTTTCTTT.